This passage covers 26 T cell receptor beta chains from one sample sequenced in a study of blood T cell repertoires in COVID-19 (dated by TCRdb to the early 2020s). The method behind the library was the immunoSEQ multiplex PCR assay. TCRdb provides this immuneACCESS table in a form limited to in-frame rearrangements. Some clones are lacking; in checked studies, under half of them reflect an unresolved V gene, and why the rest are absent is not known. For this sample there are over 6,000 clones; approximately 90% appear just once. Under 10% of the sample lies in the top ten. Sequencing was done on a sample of peripheral blood. Receptors originate from a human donor with active COVID-19. The donor label of this sample is uncertain.

The gene calls are TRBV1 and TRBJ2-3; the table's TRBD2 call for D was not verified on the DNA. TRBV1 is described as a pseudogene. The CDR3 spans 18 residues. CDR3 in amino acids: CTSSQGGPGGGWTDTQYF. As DNA, the CDR3 is TGCACCAGCAGCCAAGGGGGCCCCGGGGGGGGGTGGACAGATACGCAGTATTTT.

Notes on this clone: The same CDR3 also results from other DNA sequences found in this sample. This chain joins TRBV19 and TRBJ2-7; 8 bases line up with TRBD1. Trimming removed 4 bases from V and 2 bases from J; junction bases left unmatched: 4. CDR1 and CDR2 (germline): LNHDA, SQIVND (reference sequence). The CDR3 sequence is 14 residues long. The CDR3 here is CASSTGTGTYEQYF. CDR3 nucleotides: TGTGCCAGTAGTACCGGGACAGGAACCTACGAGCAGTACTTC.

The rearrangement uses TRBV4-1 and TRBJ2-1, with TRBD2 matching over 7 bases. CDR1 MGHRA and CDR2 YSYEKL come from the germline V gene. The CDR3 runs to 15 residues. The V gene end was trimmed by 1 base and the J gene end by 0 bases; junction bases not matched to a gene: 0. The CDR3 bases are TGCGCCAGCAGCCAAGGCGGGGGCTCCTACAATGAGCAGTTCTTC. Its translation: CASSQGGGSYNEQFF.

The V and J genes are TRBV7-8 and TRBJ2-2; 11 bases line up with TRBD2. The CDR3 loop spans 17 amino acids. Germline values: CDR1 SGHVS, CDR2 FQNEAQ. The trim removed 3 bases at V and 3 bases at J, leaving 6 bases unmatched. CDR3 amino acids: CASSLLAGGSYTGELFF. The CDR3 DNA sequence: TGTGCCAGCAGCTTGTTAGCGGGGGGGAGTTACACCGGGGAGCTGTTTTTT.

The CDR3 is CASSQGGRTSGNTGELFF. DNA of the CDR3: TGCGCCAGCAGCCAAGGCGGAAGGACTAGCGGAAACACCGGGGAGCTGTTTTTT. The chain is built from TRBV4-1 and TRBJ2-2, with 10 bases matching TRBD2. Germline values: CDR1 MGHRA, CDR2 YSYEKL. V was pared by 1 base and J by 2 bases, with 7 bases of the junction left unmatched. The CDR3 spans 18 residues.

The chain employs TRBV7-9 and TRBJ2-5, with a tentative D call TRBD2 (5 bases). Germline V gives CDR1 SEHNR, CDR2 FQNEAQ (reference sequence). V was clipped by 2 bases and J by 3 bases, with 10 bases between them. The CDR3 spans 14 residues. The DNA for the CDR3 is TGTGCCAGCAGCTTAAGAGGGCAAGAAGAGACCCAGTACTTC. Protein: CASSLRGQEETQYF.

The chain couples TRBV9 to TRBJ1-6, with no clear D. The CDR3 has 13 amino acids. Germline CDR1 is SGDLS and CDR2 is YYNGEE. Trimming cost V 2 bases and J 6 bases, with 6 bases left between them. The CDR3 loop is CASSVEFNSPLHF. The CDR3 DNA is TGTGCCAGCAGCGTTGAGTTTAATTCACCCCTCCACTTT.

V is TRBV28 and J is TRBJ2-1; 8 bases are a match to TRBD2. V lost 5 bases, J lost 6 bases, and 15 bases stayed unmatched. CDR1 and CDR2 (germline): MDHEN, SYDVKM. This CDR3 is built from 17 residues. The CDR3 coding sequence is TGTGCCAGCAGTCCCCGGGTAGCGGGGCTTGGTAGCAATGAGCAGTTCTTC. Protein: CASSPRVAGLGSNEQFF.

This rearrangement joins TRBV19 to TRBJ2-5; 11 nucleotides agree with TRBD2. Germline V CDR1 and CDR2: LNHDA, SQIVND (reference sequence). V lost 6 bases and J lost 5; bases outside the gene matches: 11. CDR3 size: 16 residues. The CDR3 DNA is TGTGCCAGTAGAGGAATGACTAGCGGGGTTCGGGAGACCCAGTACTTC. It codes for CASRGMTSGVRETQYF.

J is TRBJ2-7 and V is TRBV7-2, with 10 bases fitting TRBD1. Germline V gene data show CDR1 as SGHTA and CDR2 as FQGNSA. J gave up 4 bases and V 5 bases, and 5 bases lay outside the gene matches. The CDR3 has 14 amino acids. CDR3 bases: TGTGCCAGCAGCATTGACAGGGGGCAGTACGAGCAGTACTTC. As protein: CASSIDRGQYEQYF.

The chain carries TRBV5-4 and TRBJ2-5; D possibly corresponds to TRBD1 (8 bases). Per germline, CDR1 SGHNT and CDR2 YYREEE (reference sequence). V lost 5 bases to trimming and J lost 2 bases, with 10 bases between them. The CDR3 is 13 residues long. The CDR3 is CASRQGGQETQYF. CDR3 sequence (DNA): TGTGCCAGCAGACAGGGGGGGCAAGAGACCCAGTACTTC.

The chain links TRBV4-1 to TRBJ2-3, with 9 bases aligning to TRBD2. The germline gives CDR1 MGHRA, CDR2 YSYEKL. This CDR3 contains 16 residues. V gave up 1 base and J gave up 1 base; unmatched junction bases: 3. The CDR3 sequence: CASSQGRTSGTDTQYF. CDR3 coding DNA: TGCGCCAGCAGCCAAGGACGGACTAGCGGCACAGATACGCAGTATTTT.

This CDR3 is CASSSWAGTDTQYF. CDR3 DNA: TGTGCCAGCAGCTCTTGGGCTGGCACAGATACGCAGTATTTT. V and J are TRBV7-9 and TRBJ2-3; no clear D gene. Germline CDR1 reads SEHNR; CDR2 reads FQNEAQ (reference sequence). This CDR3 is built from 14 residues. Trimming shortened V by 4 bases and J by 1 base, and 9 bases separated the two germline ends.

This rearrangement joins TRBV28 to TRBJ1-3; D unresolved. The V end was cut by 3 bases, the J end by 2 bases, with 20 bases between. The CDR3 totals 18 residues. CDR1 and CDR2 (germline): MDHEN, SYDVKM. The CDR3 loop reads CASSLPTLARRAGNTIYF. CDR3 DNA: TGTGCCAGCAGTTTGCCCACCCTGGCCCGGAGGGCTGGAAACACCATATATTTT.

The chain combines TRBV9 with TRBJ1-6; possibly TRBD1 for D (6 bases). Trimming shortened V by 4 bases and J by 0 bases, and 8 bases separated the two germline ends. This CDR3 spans 15 amino acids. Per the germline V gene, CDR1 is SGDLS and CDR2 is YYNGEE. In DNA, the CDR3 is TGTGCCAGCAGCACGGACAGCTCCTATAATTCACCCCTCCACTTT. This encodes CASSTDSSYNSPLHF.

The chain uses TRBV9 and TRBJ1-2; D might be TRBD1 (5 bases). The CDR3 extends over 13 amino acids. Germline loops: CDR1 SGDLS, CDR2 YYNGEE. V lost 4 bases to trimming and J lost 6 bases, with 13 bases between them. CDR3 protein: CASSSRQTHGYTF. The CDR3 bases are TGTGCCAGCAGCTCACGACAGACCCATGGCTACACCTTC. The full variable domain, its missing parts supplied by reference TRBV9 and TRBJ1-2, is DSGVTQTPKHLITATGQRVTLRCSPRSGDLSVYWYQQSLDQGLQFLIQYYNGEERAKGNILERFSAQQFPDLHSELNLSSLELGDSALYFCASSSRQTHGYTFGSGTRLTVV.

This chain joins TRBV9 and TRBJ2-1; D gene uncertain. V was clipped by 4 bases and J by 5 bases, with 19 bases between them. CDR1 and CDR2 (germline): SGDLS, YYNGEE. The CDR3 extends over 16 amino acids. CDR3: CASSLRSSNPDNEQFF. CDR3 bases: TGTGCCAGCAGCTTACGGTCCTCGAATCCGGACAATGAGCAGTTCTTC.

The chain combines TRBV27 with TRBJ1-5; the D gene is possibly TRBD1 (6 bases). V lost 3 bases and J lost 5, with 14 bases in between. In germline, CDR1 is MNHEY, CDR2 SMNVEV (reference sequence). The length of the CDR3 is 15 residues. As DNA, the CDR3 is TGTGCCAGCAGTTTCAGACGGACAGCAGATCAGCCCCAGCATTTT. Translation: CASSFRRTADQPQHF.

This clone has just a few counts. The J gene is TRBJ2-7, the V gene TRBV29-1; a weak D match, TRBD1 (6 bases). Looked up from germline, CDR1 is SQVTM and CDR2 is ANQGSEA. With 7 bases removed from V and 0 bases from J, the gap between germline ends came to 22 bases. This CDR3 spans 16 amino acids. In DNA form, the CDR3 reads TGCAGCGCCGGCGGCTCTGGCCAGGGGAGCTCCTACGAGCAGTACTTC. It translates to CSAGGSGQGSSYEQYF.

The chain employs TRBV18 and TRBJ2-7, with 8 bases fitting TRBD2. V lost 2 bases and J lost 4; bases outside the gene matches: 7. The length of the CDR3 is 15 residues. Germline CDR1 reads KGHSH; CDR2 reads LQKENI. The DNA for the CDR3 is TGTGCCAGCTCACCAAGAGCGGGGGAGACGTACGAGCAGTACTTC. Protein sequence: CASSPRAGETYEQYF.

The gene calls are TRBV5-6 and TRBJ2-7, with 8 bases matching TRBD1. Germline V gene sequence: CDR1 SGHDT, CDR2 YYEEEE. V was pared by 4 bases and J by 7 bases, with 10 bases of the junction left unmatched. The CDR3 is 14 amino acids. As DNA, the CDR3 is TGTGCCAGCAGCCCTCCCAATGACAGGGGAGAGCAGTACTTC. Translating it yields CASSPPNDRGEQYF.

The V call is TRBV28, the J call TRBJ2-7, with D possibly being TRBD1 (6 bases). Germline V CDR1 and CDR2: MDHEN, SYDVKM. The CDR3 has 12 amino acids. V shed 5 bases and J shed 7 bases, with 12 bases lying between them. This CDR3 reads CASSLNQGEQYF. As DNA, the CDR3 is TGTGCCAGCAGTCTCAACCAGGGGGAGCAGTACTTC. Variable domain in full (rest from reference TRBV28 and TRBJ2-7): DVKVTQSSRYLVKRTGEKVFLECVQDMDHENMFWYRQDPGLGLRLIYFSYDVKMKEKGDIPEGYSVSREKKERFSLILESASTNQTSMYLCASSLNQGEQYFGPGTRLTVT.

This sequence joins TRBV4-1 and TRBJ1-4; D perhaps matches TRBD1 (6 bases). This CDR3 has 14 amino acids. The germline V gene has CDR1 MGHRA and CDR2 YSYEKL. V was clipped by 1 base and J by 7 bases, with 10 bases between them. CDR3 protein: CASSQGTAGEKLFF. CDR3 bases: TGCGCCAGCAGCCAAGGGACAGCTGGTGAAAAACTGTTTTTT.

This sequence joins TRBV2 and TRBJ2-1, with D maybe TRBD1 (5 bases). Germline CDR1 SNHLY, CDR2 FYNNEI. CDR3 length: 14 residues. V was pared by 3 bases and J by 2 bases, with 8 bases between. CDR3 nucleotides: TGTGCCAGCAGTGAGCAGGACACCTACAATGAGCAGTTCTTC. It is translated as CASSEQDTYNEQFF.

V is TRBV6-5 and J is TRBJ1-5; D perhaps matches TRBD1 (5 bases). CDR3 length: 14 residues. CDR1 and CDR2 from the germline V gene are MNHEY and SVGAGI. V lost 6 bases, J lost 4 bases, and 13 bases lay in between. DNA of the CDR3: TGTGCCAGCAGACCAGACAGCAATAATCAGCCCCAGCATTTT. Translated: CASRPDSNNQPQHF.

This sequence joins TRBV18 and TRBJ2-1; 8 positions match TRBD2. The length of the CDR3 is 15 residues. Losses at the gene ends were 6 bases for V and 9 bases for J; bases not matched to a gene: 13. Germline CDR1 and CDR2: KGHSH and LQKENI. The CDR3 nucleotides are TGTGCCAGCTCCCCCAGCGGGAGTAGGGTTGGTGAGCAGTTCTTC. Translated: CASSPSGSRVGEQFF.